This TCR beta chain was documented in a study of blood T cell repertoires in COVID-19. Study background: Samples representing acute and convalescent COVID-19 were sourced from the United States, Italy and Spain. From T cells, B-cell-depleted T cells, or PBMCs came the material, which was cDNA or gDNA.

Per the study methods: For nucleated cells, counts were estimated from reference gene primer amplification. Libraries were prepared by immunoSEQ multiplex PCR; TCRdb keeps only in-frame clonotypes and omits some of them. D and trimming come from the DNA, and the V and J calls and clone size come from that table. The sample holds roughly 200,000 clones, 65% to 90% seen once. The specimen sequenced was peripheral blood. The receptor was isolated from a human donor in a cohort sampled during active COVID-19.

CDR3 amino acids: CASSPEGAETQYF. Written as DNA, the CDR3 is TGTGCCAGCTCACCAGAGGGGGCTGAGACCCAGTACTTC. The chain uses TRBV18 and TRBJ2-5, with TRBD1 matching over 7 bases. J lost 5 bases, V lost 2 bases, and 2 bases had no gene match. Germline V gene data show CDR1 as KGHSH and CDR2 as LQKENI. The CDR3 consists of 13 residues.